This T cell receptor beta chain originates from a study of T cell responses to AZD1222 COVID-19 vaccine. Overall study results and limits: Along spike, vaccine-associated CD4 TCRs were found throughout, with dominance at 160-218 and 743-854. The breadth and depth of Spike-specific TCRs increased once two AZD1222 doses had been given. Donors were largely white British and mainly female; clonal diversity was possibly underestimated.

The assay was immunoSEQ multiplex PCR, and TCRdb's table has in-frame clones only and misses some. The sample lists approximately 130,000 clones; 85% were seen once. On this clone itself: What it binds is unknown.

V was pared by 4 bases and J by 6 bases, with 4 bases of the junction left unmatched. Germline V lookup: CDR1 SGHRS, CDR2 YFSETQ. There are 15 residues in the CDR3. This clonotype was obtained from an adult who received the MenACWY meningococcal vaccine as a control. The specimen comprised peripheral blood, sampled 28 days after the second dose of the MenACWY control vaccine. The chain joins TRBV5-1 to TRBJ2-3, with 14 bases that match TRBD2. The CDR3, as DNA: TGCGCCAGCAGCCCGGGACTAGCGGGAGTGGATACGCAGTATTTT. Residues: CASSPGLAGVDTQYF.